Each of the 30 T cell receptor beta chains below was sequenced from the same sample in a study of identical twins. MiXCR, applied by TCRdb to the 5' RACE reads, yields one record per CDR3 protein. This sample yields about 690,000 distinct CDR3 sequences, of which around 6.1% are seen a single time; 1.5% to 2% belongs to the top ten. Sequencing was done on a sample of naive T cells sorted from blood. These receptors were taken from a man between 18 and 29 years old in good health.

There are a few counts of this clonotype. The chain has TRBV29-1 and TRBJ2-1, with 11 nucleotides matching TRBD2. V dropped 7 bases and J dropped 7; count of bases not matched to a gene: 9. Germline V gene data show CDR1 as SQVTM and CDR2 as ANQGSEA. This CDR3 is built from 14 residues. The CDR3 loop is CSAESLAGGNEQFF. The CDR3 DNA reads TGCAGCGCCGAGTCGCTAGCGGGAGGTAATGAGCAGTTCTTC.

This clonotype showed up many times. The chain uses TRBV20-1 and TRBJ2-7; 8 bases are shared with TRBD2. With V trimmed by 0 bases and J by 4 bases, 8 bases remained unmatched. Germline V gene sequence: CDR1 DFQATT, CDR2 SNEGSKA (reference sequence). The CDR3 runs 15 residues. CDR3 in amino acids: CSARDPPGLVYEQYF. The CDR3 coding sequence is TGCAGTGCTAGAGACCCACCGGGACTAGTTTACGAGCAGTACTTC.

V usage is TRBV7-9 and J usage is TRBJ2-4; D not resolved. CDR1 is SEHNR, CDR2 FQNEAQ, per germline (reference sequence). Trimming took off 1 base at V and 12 bases at J, with 13 bases between the two ends. The CDR3 consists of 13 residues. DNA of the CDR3: TGTGCCAGCAGCTTAGGTGTGGTACAACCTCAGTACTTC. Translating gives CASSLGVVQPQYF.

This clonotype was observed many times. The chain uses TRBV5-1 and TRBJ1-5; D call uncertain. The CDR3 covers 15 residues. Trimming left V 0 bases short and J 0 bases short, with 7 bases between. Germline CDR1 is SGHRS and CDR2 is YFSETQ. CDR3 coding DNA: TGCGCCAGCAGCTTGGGATCAGCTAGCAATCAGCCCCAGCATTTT. Protein sequence: CASSLGSASNQPQHF. Filled out from reference TRBV5-1 and TRBJ1-5, the complete variable domain reads KAGVTQTPRYLIKTRGQQVTLSCSPISGHRSVSWYQQTPGQGLQFLFEYFSETQRNKGNFPGRFSGRQFSNSRSEMNVSTLELGDSALYLCASSLGSASNQPQHFGDGTRLSIL.

This clonotype was counted many times. This sequence joins TRBV15 and TRBJ2-3; 7 bases align to TRBD1. The CDR3 is made up of 16 amino acids. Germline V gives CDR1 LNHNV, CDR2 YYDKDF (reference sequence). With V trimmed by 4 bases and J by 4 bases, 11 bases remained unmatched. In DNA form, the CDR3 reads TGTGCCACCAGCAATCGACAGGGTGGGGTGTCAGATACGCAGTATTTT. Protein sequence: CATSNRQGGVSDTQYF.

This clonotype turned up a few times. CDR3 loop: CASSPKFGRASRVGEQYF. The DNA for the CDR3 is TGTGCCAGCAGTCCCAAGTTTGGCCGGGCTAGCCGAGTAGGCGAGCAGTACTTC. The chain has TRBV3-1 and TRBJ2-7; tentatively, D is TRBD2 (5 bases). The CDR3 is 18 amino acids. Germline assignment: CDR1 LGHDT and CDR2 YNNKEL (reference sequence). Trimming pared 6 bases from V and 6 bases from J, leaving 30 bases between.

V is TRBV20-1 and J is TRBJ2-1; 13 bases line up with TRBD2. The CDR3 is made up of 17 amino acids. Germline trimming cut 2 bases from V and 8 bases from J; bases unmatched to any gene: 12. The germline V gene encodes CDR1 DFQATT and CDR2 SNEGSKA (reference sequence). CDR3 bases: TGCAGTGCTAGAATACTAGCGGGAGGGGTACTCATGGATGAGCAGTTCTTC. It is translated as CSARILAGGVLMDEQFF.

V and J are TRBV20-1 and TRBJ1-1, with D unresolved. The CDR3 is 13 residues long. V lost 3 bases to trimming and J lost 1 base, with 9 bases between them. Germline V gene sequence: CDR1 DFQATT, CDR2 SNEGSKA (reference sequence). The CDR3 DNA is TGCAGTGCTAGTAGGACGGCGAACACTGAAGCTTTCTTT. It encodes CSASRTANTEAFF.

This clonotype was observed at least ten times. This rearrangement joins TRBV7-8 to TRBJ2-2; 11 nucleotides align to TRBD2. Looked up from germline, CDR1 is SGHVS and CDR2 is FQNEAQ. CDR3 length: 15 amino acids. The V gene end was trimmed by 4 bases and the J gene end by 7 bases; junction bases not matched to a gene: 5. CDR3 amino acids: CASSYSGRADGELFF. In nucleotides, the CDR3 is TGTGCCAGCAGCTATAGCGGGAGGGCCGACGGGGAGCTGTTTTTT.

The chain has TRBV27 and TRBJ2-1, with no clear D. The CDR3 is 14 amino acids. V dropped 0 bases and J dropped 7 bases, with 10 bases sitting between them. Germline V CDR1 and CDR2: MNHEY, SMNVEV (reference sequence). Here the CDR3 reads CASSLSIVRNEQFF. CDR3 in DNA: TGTGCCAGCAGTTTATCCATAGTGCGGAATGAGCAGTTCTTC.

The chain has TRBV12-3 or TRBV12-4 and TRBJ2-4, with D tentatively TRBD2 (6 bases). The CDR3 extends over 13 amino acids. V lost 6 bases and J lost 7, with 13 bases in between. The CDR3 region is CASRAGPGNIQYF. CDR3 in DNA: TGTGCCAGCAGGGCGGGACCGGGGAACATTCAGTACTTC.

This clonotype came up many times. The chain carries TRBV6-1 and TRBJ2-7, with 9 bases identical to TRBD1. This CDR3 is 15 amino acids long. V lost 4 bases to trimming and J lost 2 bases; unmatched junction nucleotides: 6. From germline, CDR1 is MNHNS and CDR2 SASEGT. CDR3 DNA sequence: TGTGCCAGCAGTGGCGCCGGGACAGGGACCTACGAGCAGTACTTC. Amino acid sequence: CASSGAGTGTYEQYF.

The J gene is TRBJ2-7, the V gene TRBV7-6; 8 bases map to TRBD1. The CDR3 sequence is 15 residues long. The V gene's germline CDR1 is SGHVS and CDR2 FNYEAQ. The trim removed 0 bases at V and 6 bases at J, leaving 7 bases unmatched. DNA of the CDR3: TGTGCCAGCAGCTTAGCGGGCAGGGGGCCATTCGAGCAGTACGTC. This translates into CASSLAGRGPFEQYV.

J is TRBJ2-7 and V is TRBV12-3 or TRBV12-4, with 9 nucleotides matching TRBD1. CDR3 size: 16 residues. V shed 6 bases, J shed 6 bases, and the junction held 15 bases outside the gene matches. CDR3 DNA sequence: TGTGCCAGCAGCCCATACCCCCGGGACAGGGTGGGCGAGCAGTACTTC. Its protein product is CASSPYPRDRVGEQYF.

The chain couples TRBV5-1 to TRBJ1-4; TRBD1 might be the D (5 bases). Germline V gives CDR1 SGHRS, CDR2 YFSETQ. This CDR3 has 15 residues. The germline V and J ends were trimmed by 4 bases and 8 bases, with 18 bases remaining between them. This CDR3 reads CASSPNGRGREKLFF. The CDR3 DNA reads as TGCGCCAGCAGCCCCAATGGCCGGGGGAGGGAAAAACTGTTTTTT. The full variable domain, in which reference TRBV5-1 and TRBJ1-4 provide the parts outside the CDR3, is KAGVTQTPRYLIKTRGQQVTLSCSPISGHRSVSWYQQTPGQGLQFLFEYFSETQRNKGNFPGRFSGRQFSNSRSEMNVSTLELGDSALYLCASSPNGRGREKLFFGSGTQLSVL.

The V call is TRBV20-1, the J call TRBJ2-3; 10 bases match TRBD2. Trimming took 6 bases from V and 4 from J; bases not matched to a gene: 10. The CDR3 length is 15 residues. Germline V gene data show CDR1 as DFQATT and CDR2 as SNEGSKA (reference sequence). The DNA of the CDR3 is TGCAGTGCCCGTTTCTCTAGCGGGAGACCAGATACGCAGTATTTT. Amino acids: CSARFSSGRPDTQYF.

A few counts support this clonotype. The V call is TRBV4-2, the J call TRBJ1-1; weak D call: TRBD1 (5 bases). This CDR3 has 14 residues. Germline V lookup: CDR1 LGHNA, CDR2 YNFKEQ. Trimming removed 4 bases at V and 5 bases at J, with 14 bases between. This CDR3 reads CASSRPGVWTEAFF. CDR3 bases: TGTGCCAGCAGCCGGCCGGGGGTATGGACTGAAGCTTTCTTT.

This clonotype appeared many times. This rearrangement joins TRBV12-3 or TRBV12-4 to TRBJ1-3; 8 bases are shared with TRBD1. Unmatched junction bases numbered 1, after V lost 5 bases and J lost 4 bases. This CDR3 spans 13 amino acids. CDR3: CASSGTGGNTIYF. In DNA form, the CDR3 reads TGTGCCAGCAGTGGGACAGGAGGAAACACCATATATTTT.

The chain recombines TRBV10-3 with TRBJ2-7, with D possibly TRBD1 on 6 matching bases. This CDR3 spans 12 amino acids. Trimming removed 6 bases at V and 3 bases at J, with 9 bases between. From germline, CDR1 is ENHRY and CDR2 SYGVKD. The CDR3 is CAISPQGYEQYV. The CDR3 region has the DNA TGTGCCATCAGCCCACAGGGCTACGAGCAGTACGTC.

This clonotype was counted a few times. The chain links TRBV12-5 to TRBJ2-7; D ambiguous. Trimming left V 5 bases short and J 7 bases short, with 9 bases between. This CDR3 is 11 amino acids long. Germline assignment: CDR1 LGHNT and CDR2 FRNRAP. The CDR3 DNA reads as TGTGCTAGTGGTCCCGTTCCTGAGCAGTACTTC. Its protein product is CASGPVPEQYF.

This clonotype was found many times. The chain employs TRBV29-1 and TRBJ2-6, with 10 positions matching TRBD1. Germline values: CDR1 SQVTM, CDR2 ANQGSEA. CDR3 length equals 17 residues. After removal of 5 bases from V and 2 bases from J, the junction contained 9 bases not matched to a gene. In nucleotides, the CDR3 is TGCAGCGTTCCCGGGACAGGGGAAAAGACTGGGGCCAACGTCCTGACTTTC. Translating it yields CSVPGTGEKTGANVLTF.

In this sample, this clonotype turned up a few times. The V gene is TRBV27, the J gene TRBJ2-1, with D possibly being TRBD2 (6 bases). Trimming left V 8 bases short and J 14 bases short, with 16 bases between. This CDR3 has 11 residues. CDR1 is MNHEY and CDR2 is SMNVEV in the germline V gene (reference sequence). CDR3 protein: CASGVGGVEFF. The CDR3 nucleotides are TGTGCCAGCGGGGTGGGAGGTGTGGAGTTCTTC.

This clonotype appeared many times. The chain joins TRBV12-3 or TRBV12-4 to TRBJ2-2; unclear D gene. This CDR3 comprises 12 residues. V was trimmed by 7 bases and J by 6 bases, leaving 9 bases between them. The CDR3 is CASMGWSGELFF. The CDR3 DNA follows: TGTGCCAGCATGGGTTGGTCCGGGGAGCTGTTTTTT.

The rearrangement joins TRBV10-3 to TRBJ1-1; D perhaps matches TRBD1 (6 bases). The CDR3 contains 13 residues. Trimming pared 11 bases from V and 1 base from J, leaving 14 bases between. Germline V CDR1 and CDR2: ENHRY, SYGVKD. CDR3 DNA sequence: TGTGCCGGTAAGGGGGGAGAGAACACTGAAGCTTTCTTT. Amino acids: CAGKGGENTEAFF.

The chain combines TRBV20-1 with TRBJ2-1, with TRBD1 matching over 9 bases. V shed 0 bases and J 3 bases; nucleotides not matched to a gene: 3. The CDR3 covers 15 residues. Germline V CDR1 and CDR2: DFQATT, SNEGSKA (reference sequence). In DNA form, the CDR3 reads TGCAGTGCTAGAGACCGGACAGGGGACTACAATGAGCAGTTCTTC. This sequence encodes CSARDRTGDYNEQFF.

This chain connects TRBV12-3 or TRBV12-4 to TRBJ2-5; a weak D match, TRBD2 (6 bases). The CDR3 loop spans 15 amino acids. V was shortened by 5 bases and J by 3 bases, with 16 bases between the two germline ends. The CDR3 loop reads CASSPGGVPEETQYF. In DNA form, the CDR3 reads TGTGCCAGCAGTCCCGGAGGGGTTCCTGAAGAGACCCAGTACTTC.

The chain recombines TRBV30 with TRBJ2-1; 10 nucleotides align to TRBD1. The CDR3 is made up of 13 amino acids. Germline lookup yields CDR1 GTSNPN and CDR2 SVGIG (reference sequence). With 0 bases clipped from V and 8 bases from J, the junction kept 1 base outside the gene matches. The DNA for the CDR3 is TGTGCCTGGAGTGTCGGGACAGGGGATGAGCAGTTCTTC. The encoded protein is CAWSVGTGDEQFF.

This clonotype was seen repeatedly, ten times or more. The V call is TRBV29-1, the J call TRBJ2-3; the D gene is possibly TRBD2 (5 bases). This CDR3 has 12 amino acids. Germline CDR1 and CDR2: SQVTM and ANQGSEA. V lost 0 bases and J 14 bases, leaving 15 bases between the germline ends. The CDR3 sequence: CSVEDVLVRGYF. The CDR3 DNA follows: TGCAGCGTTGAAGACGTACTAGTCAGAGGGTATTTT.

This clonotype showed up many times. The J gene is TRBJ2-7, the V gene TRBV27; TRBD2 matches 11 bases. V trimming: 1 base; J trimming: 3 bases; junction bases outside the gene matches: 8. The CDR3 is 17 amino acids. The germline V gene encodes CDR1 MNHEY and CDR2 SMNVEV (reference sequence). The CDR3 coding sequence is TGTGCCAGCAGTTTATACCGACTAGCGGGACAGATCTACGAGCAGTACTTC. This translates into CASSLYRLAGQIYEQYF.

The V and J genes are TRBV9 and TRBJ1-1; tentative D call: TRBD1 (5 bases). The germline V gene has CDR1 SGDLS and CDR2 YYNGEE. Deletions cut 4 bases from V and 1 base from J, with 8 bases between. The CDR3 has 13 residues. The CDR3 loop reads CASSTTGNTEAFF. CDR3 nucleotide sequence: TGTGCCAGCAGCACCACAGGGAACACTGAAGCTTTCTTT.